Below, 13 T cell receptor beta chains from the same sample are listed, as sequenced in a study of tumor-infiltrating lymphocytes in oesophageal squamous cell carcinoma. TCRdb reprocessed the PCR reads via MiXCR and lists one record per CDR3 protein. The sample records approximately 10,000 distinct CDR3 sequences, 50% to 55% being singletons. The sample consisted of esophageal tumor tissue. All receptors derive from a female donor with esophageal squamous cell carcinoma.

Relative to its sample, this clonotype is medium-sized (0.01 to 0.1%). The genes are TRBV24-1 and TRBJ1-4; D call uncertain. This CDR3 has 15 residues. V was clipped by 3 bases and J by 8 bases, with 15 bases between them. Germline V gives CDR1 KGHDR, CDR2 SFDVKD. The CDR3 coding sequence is TGTGCCACCAGTGATCCCAACTCGGGCGGAGAAAAACTGTTTTTT. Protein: CATSDPNSGGEKLFF.

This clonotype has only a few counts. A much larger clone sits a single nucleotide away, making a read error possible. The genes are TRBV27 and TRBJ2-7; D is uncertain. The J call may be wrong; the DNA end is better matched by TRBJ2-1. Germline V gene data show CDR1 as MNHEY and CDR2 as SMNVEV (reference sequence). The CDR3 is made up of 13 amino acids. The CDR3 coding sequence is TGTGCCAGCAGTTTAGGGATTGGATACGAGCAGTTCTTC. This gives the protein CASSLGIGYEQFF.

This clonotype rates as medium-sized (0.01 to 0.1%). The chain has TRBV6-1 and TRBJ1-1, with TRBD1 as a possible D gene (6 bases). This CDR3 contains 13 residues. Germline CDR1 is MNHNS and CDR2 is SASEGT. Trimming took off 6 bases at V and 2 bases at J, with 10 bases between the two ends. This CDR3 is CASSHRENTEAFF. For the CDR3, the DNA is TGTGCCAGCAGCCACAGGGAAAACACTGAAGCTTTCTTT.

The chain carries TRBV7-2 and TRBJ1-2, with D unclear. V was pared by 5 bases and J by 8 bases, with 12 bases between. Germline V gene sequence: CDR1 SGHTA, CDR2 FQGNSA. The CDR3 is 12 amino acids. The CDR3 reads CASSNLGQGYTF. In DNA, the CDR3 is TGTGCCAGCAGCAACTTGGGCCAAGGCTACACCTTC.

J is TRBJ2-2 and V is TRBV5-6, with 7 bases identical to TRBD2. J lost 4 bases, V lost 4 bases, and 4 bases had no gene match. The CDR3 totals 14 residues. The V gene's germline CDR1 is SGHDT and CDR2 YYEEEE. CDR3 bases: TGTGCCAGCAGCCGACTAGCAGGCACCGGGGAGCTGTTTTTT. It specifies CASSRLAGTGELFF. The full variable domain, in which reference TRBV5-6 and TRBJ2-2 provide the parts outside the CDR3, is DAGVTQSPTHLIKTRGQQVTLRCSPKSGHDTVSWYQQALGQGPQFIFQYYEEEERQRGNFPDRFSGHQFPNYSSELNVNALLLGDSALYLCASSRLAGTGELFFGEGSRLTVL.

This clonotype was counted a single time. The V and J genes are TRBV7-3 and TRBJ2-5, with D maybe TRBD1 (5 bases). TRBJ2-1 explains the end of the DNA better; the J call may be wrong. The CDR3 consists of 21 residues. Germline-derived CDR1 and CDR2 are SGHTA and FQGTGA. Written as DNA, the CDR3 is TGTGCCAGCAGCTTAAGAGCTAGACAGAACCCTAACCGAATGAATGACAATGAGCAGTTCTTC. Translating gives CASSLRARQNPNRMNDNEQFF.

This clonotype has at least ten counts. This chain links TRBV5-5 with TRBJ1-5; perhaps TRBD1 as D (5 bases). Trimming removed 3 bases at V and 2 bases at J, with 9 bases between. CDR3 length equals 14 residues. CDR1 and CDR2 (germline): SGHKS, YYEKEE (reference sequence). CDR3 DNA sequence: TGTGCCAGCAGCTCCCGGGACGGCAATCAGCCCCAGCATTTT. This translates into CASSSRDGNQPQHF.

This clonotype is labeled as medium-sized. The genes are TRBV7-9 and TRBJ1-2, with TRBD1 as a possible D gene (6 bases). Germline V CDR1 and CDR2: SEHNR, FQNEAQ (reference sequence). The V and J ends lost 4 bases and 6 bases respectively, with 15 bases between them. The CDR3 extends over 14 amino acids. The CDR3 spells CASSSTQQGDGYTF. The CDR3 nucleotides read TGTGCCAGCAGCTCGACCCAACAGGGAGATGGCTACACCTTC.

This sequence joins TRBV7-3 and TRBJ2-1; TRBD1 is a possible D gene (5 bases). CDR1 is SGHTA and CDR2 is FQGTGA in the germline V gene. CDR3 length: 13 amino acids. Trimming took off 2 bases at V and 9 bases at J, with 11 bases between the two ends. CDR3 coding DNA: TGTGCCAGCAGCTTATCATTTCAGGGTGAGCAGTTCTTC. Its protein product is CASSLSFQGEQFF.

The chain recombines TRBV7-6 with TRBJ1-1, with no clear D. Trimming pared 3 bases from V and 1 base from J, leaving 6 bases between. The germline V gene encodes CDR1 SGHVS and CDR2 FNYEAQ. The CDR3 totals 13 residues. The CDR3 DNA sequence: TGTGCCAGCAGCTTCCAGGAGAACACTGAAGCTTTCTTT. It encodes CASSFQENTEAFF.

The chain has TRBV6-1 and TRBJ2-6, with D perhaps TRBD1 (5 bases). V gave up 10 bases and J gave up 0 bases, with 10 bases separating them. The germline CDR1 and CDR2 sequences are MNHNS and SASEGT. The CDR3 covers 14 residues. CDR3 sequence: CATKGSSGANVLTF. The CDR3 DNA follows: TGTGCCACCAAGGGGTCCTCTGGGGCCAACGTCCTGACTTTC.

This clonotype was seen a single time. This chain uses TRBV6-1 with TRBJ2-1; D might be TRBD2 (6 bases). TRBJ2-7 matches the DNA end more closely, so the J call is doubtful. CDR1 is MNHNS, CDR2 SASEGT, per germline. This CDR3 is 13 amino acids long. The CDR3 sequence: CASSRDSSSQQYF. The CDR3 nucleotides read TGTGCCAGCAGCCGGGACTCCTCTAGTCAGCAGTACTTC.

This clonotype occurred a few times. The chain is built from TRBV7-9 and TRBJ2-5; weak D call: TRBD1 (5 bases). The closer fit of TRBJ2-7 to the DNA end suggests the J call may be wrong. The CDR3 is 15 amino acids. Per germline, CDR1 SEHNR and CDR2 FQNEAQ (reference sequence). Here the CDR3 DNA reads TGTGCCAGCAAGGACACACGAGAAGAAGGCTACGAGCAGTACTTC. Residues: CASKDTREEGYEQYF.